These 17 T cell receptor beta chains were all obtained from the same sample, sequenced in a study of cytomegalovirus exposure and HLA in healthy donors. PCR was performed using 60 Vbeta and 13 Jbeta primers. TCRdb's table, derived via immunoSEQ multiplex PCR, lists solely in-frame clones and lacks some. The sample yields about 98,000 clones, about 83% seen once. Material for sequencing was PBMCs. These TCRs come from a man aged 55 to 69 in good health and CMV-seropositive.

The chain uses TRBV18 and TRBJ2-3; D call uncertain. Germline V gene data show CDR1 as KGHSH and CDR2 as LQKENI. The V end lost 3 bases, the J end lost 6 bases, and 13 bases lay between the germline ends. CDR3 size: 14 residues. The CDR3 region has the DNA TGTGCCAGCTCACCTGAGTACGTCTCGGATACGCAGTATTTT. It specifies CASSPEYVSDTQYF.

This clone has only a few counts. This chain joins TRBV30 and TRBJ2-6; the D is unclear. The CDR3 sequence is 13 residues long. Germline CDR1 and CDR2: GTSNPN and SVGIG (reference sequence). Trimming removed 3 bases from V and 2 bases from J, with 5 bases in between. CDR3 nucleotides: TGTGCCTGGAGAACAGCTGGGGCCAACGTCCTGACTTTC. This encodes CAWRTAGANVLTF.

The genes are TRBV5-4 and TRBJ1-4; D is unclear. The V end lost 2 bases, the J end lost 6 bases, and 11 bases lay between the germline ends. The CDR3 has 14 amino acids. Germline V gene data show CDR1 as SGHNT and CDR2 as YYREEE (reference sequence). CDR3 DNA: TGTGCCAGCAGCTTTGGGGAGATGGATGAAAAACTGTTTTTT. Its translation is CASSFGEMDEKLFF.

The CDR3 sequence is CASSLVGQGGEQYF. CDR3 nucleotides: TGTGCCAGCAGCTTAGTGGGACAGGGTGGCGAGCAGTACTTC. V and J are TRBV11-1 and TRBJ2-7; 9 nucleotides line up with TRBD1. Per germline, CDR1 SGHAT and CDR2 FQDESV (reference sequence). Losses at the gene ends were 1 base for V and 6 bases for J; bases not matched to a gene: 4. The CDR3 runs to 14 residues.

The chain links TRBV28 to TRBJ2-1; tentatively, D is TRBD1 (5 bases). V dropped 4 bases and J dropped 9 bases, with 13 bases sitting between them. CDR3 length: 13 residues. Germline V gives CDR1 MDHEN, CDR2 SYDVKM. This chain's CDR3 is CASSSTLRVEQFF. The CDR3 DNA is TGTGCCAGCAGTTCGACCCTCAGGGTTGAGCAGTTCTTC.

The chain has TRBV5-1 and TRBJ2-5; 7 nucleotides align to TRBD1. Near its end, the DNA agrees better with TRBJ2-7, so the J call may be wrong. CDR1 and CDR2 from the germline V gene are SGHRS and YFSETQ. The CDR3 spans 15 residues. The CDR3 nucleotides are TGCGCCAGTATGATAGGGACAGAAGTTTCCTACGAGCAGTACTTC. It specifies CASMIGTEVSYEQYF.

Notes on this clone: Other DNA sequences of this sample code for an identical CDR3. The J gene is TRBJ1-2, the V gene TRBV6-6; 10 positions agree with TRBD1. The V and J ends lost 1 base and 6 bases, in that order; junction bases with no gene match: 2. This CDR3 comprises 14 residues. Looked up from germline, CDR1 is MNHNY and CDR2 is SVGAGI (reference sequence). CDR3 bases: TGTGCCAGCAGTTACTGGGACAGGGGCCATGGCTACACCTTC. Amino acid sequence: CASSYWDRGHGYTF.

This clone was seen once. This chain links TRBV7-9 with TRBJ1-3; 8 nucleotides align to TRBD1. The CDR3 is 13 amino acids. V shed 3 bases, J shed 7 bases, and the junction held 2 bases outside the gene matches. Looked up from germline, CDR1 is SEHNR and CDR2 is FQNEAQ (reference sequence). The CDR3: CASSLDRENTIYF. As DNA, the CDR3 is TGTGCCAGCAGCTTGGACAGGGAGAACACCATATATTTT.

This clone was seen only once. The V gene is TRBV6-5, the J gene TRBJ2-7; 8 bases align to TRBD1. The V gene's germline CDR1 is MNHEY and CDR2 SVGAGI. This CDR3 is 15 amino acids long. V shed 6 bases, J shed 1 base, and the junction held 8 bases outside the gene matches. The CDR3 reads CASRRTGGLSYEQYF. The CDR3 DNA is TGTGCCAGCAGAAGAACAGGGGGGCTATCCTACGAGCAGTACTTC.

J is TRBJ1-5 and V is TRBV6-1, with no clear D. Germline V lookup: CDR1 MNHNS, CDR2 SASEGT. The CDR3 consists of 15 residues. Deletions cut 7 bases from V and 2 bases from J, with 15 bases between. The CDR3 loop is CASTAGVGGNQPQHF. The CDR3 DNA is TGTGCCAGCACTGCCGGGGTCGGGGGCAATCAGCCCCAGCATTTT.

The rearrangement joins TRBV19 to TRBJ2-2, with D perhaps TRBD2 (7 bases). The CDR3 runs to 13 residues. Trimming cost V 6 bases and J 7 bases, with 12 bases left between them. Germline-derived CDR1 and CDR2 are LNHDA and SQIVND (reference sequence). In DNA form, the CDR3 reads TGTGCCAGTAGGGGGGGGCCATTCGGGGAGCTGTTTTTT. Residues: CASRGGPFGELFF.

This clone has just one count. The chain uses TRBV6-5 and TRBJ2-7, with D possibly matching TRBD2 (5 bases). This CDR3 comprises 13 residues. Germline V gene lookup returns CDR1 MNHEY and CDR2 SVGAGI. Trimming took 4 bases from V and 6 from J, leaving 13 bases between them. CDR3 sequence: CASSSGRAREQYF. CDR3 nucleotide sequence: TGTGCCAGCAGTTCGGGAAGGGCTCGCGAGCAGTACTTC.

The chain joins TRBV5-6 to TRBJ2-7; tentative D call: TRBD1 (6 bases). V was pared by 4 bases and J by 3 bases, with 11 bases between. This CDR3 spans 13 amino acids. In germline, CDR1 is SGHDT, CDR2 YYEEEE. CDR3 nucleotides: TGTGCCAGCAGCCCTGGACAGCACTACGAGCAGTACTTC. Translation: CASSPGQHYEQYF.

This clone has just a few counts. J is TRBJ1-2 and V is TRBV25-1, with D possibly TRBD1 on 6 matching bases. CDR3 length: 13 amino acids. The V end lost 3 bases, the J end lost 4 bases, and 9 bases lay between the germline ends. The germline V gene has CDR1 MGHDK and CDR2 SYGVNS. Here the CDR3 reads CASSDTRGYGYTF. The CDR3 coding sequence is TGTGCCAGCAGTGACACCAGGGGCTATGGCTACACCTTC.

The chain recombines TRBV11-2 with TRBJ2-7, with D possibly TRBD2 on 6 matching bases. The V end was cut by 4 bases, the J end by 4 bases, with 26 bases between. The CDR3 runs to 18 residues. Germline loops: CDR1 SGHAT, CDR2 FQNNGV. The CDR3 nucleotides are TGTGCCAGCAGCTCCCGGCGGACGGGCTTCACCGCGGGGTACGAGCAGTACTTC. The encoded protein is CASSSRRTGFTAGYEQYF.

This clone was detected a few times. The rearrangement uses TRBV7-9 and TRBJ2-3, with TRBD1 matching over 9 bases. This CDR3 comprises 13 residues. J was trimmed by 2 bases and V by 8 bases; bases with no gene match: 2. The germline V gene has CDR1 SEHNR and CDR2 FQNEAQ (reference sequence). The CDR3 loop reads CASRTGATDTQYF. The CDR3 DNA reads TGTGCCAGCCGGACAGGGGCCACAGATACGCAGTATTTT.

CDR3 amino acids: CASSLGDSLYEQYF. The CDR3 DNA reads as TGTGCCAGCAGCTTAGGGGACAGTCTCTACGAGCAGTACTTC. The chain links TRBV11-1 to TRBJ2-7; 7 bases line up with TRBD1. After removal of 1 base from V and 3 bases from J, the junction contained 3 bases not matched to a gene. Germline lookup yields CDR1 SGHAT and CDR2 FQDESV (reference sequence). CDR3 length: 14 residues.